This entry lists 18 T cell receptor beta chains sequenced from one sample in a study of Tregs in tolerant kidney transplant recipients. Some clones are missing from TCRdb's copy, which holds only in-frame ones; the method was immunoSEQ multiplex PCR. This sample has 200,000 to 300,000 clones, with around 82% found just once. Sequencing was carried out using CD4+ T cells from blood. These receptors were obtained from a human donor in good health.

J is TRBJ1-6 and V is TRBV7-9; D unclear. Germline V gene data show CDR1 as SEHNR and CDR2 as FQNEAQ (reference sequence). V lost 5 bases, J lost 7 bases, and 6 bases lay in between. This CDR3 is built from 12 residues. The CDR3 region has the DNA TGTGCCAGCAGCGTAACCAATTCACCCCTCCACTTT. Residues: CASSVTNSPLHF.

The CDR3 DNA is TGCGCCAGCAGCTCATCCAGGGGTCCTATACATGGCTACACCTTC. It is translated as CASSSSRGPIHGYTF. The chain is built from TRBV5-1 and TRBJ1-2; possible D gene TRBD1, 6 bases. Germline CDR1 and CDR2: SGHRS and YFSETQ. CDR3 length equals 15 residues. Trimming removed 3 bases from V and 6 bases from J, with 18 bases in between.

This clone was seen a handful of times. The V gene is TRBV2, the J gene TRBJ2-2; D not certain. CDR3 length: 13 residues. Trimming took 1 base from V and 6 from J, leaving 6 bases between them. Looked up from germline, CDR1 is SNHLY and CDR2 is FYNNEI. This CDR3 reads CASSEGSPGELFF. In DNA form, the CDR3 reads TGTGCCAGCAGTGAAGGTAGCCCCGGGGAGCTGTTTTTT.

The chain carries TRBV5-1 and TRBJ1-2; D perhaps matches TRBD1 (6 bases). This CDR3 comprises 13 residues. Germline V gene data show CDR1 as SGHRS and CDR2 as YFSETQ. CDR3 sequence (DNA): TGCGGCTGCAGCTTGGTGTGGGGGCTTGGCTACACCTTC. Its protein is CGCSLVWGLGYTF.

This chain links TRBV5-8 with TRBJ1-1; D ambiguous. Trimming took off 1 base at V and 8 bases at J, with 12 bases between the two ends. In germline, CDR1 is SGHTS, CDR2 YDEGEE. The CDR3 sequence is 13 residues long. The CDR3 DNA is TGTGCCAGCAGCTTGCTTGGCACACCAGAAGCTTTCTTT. Amino acids: CASSLLGTPEAFF. Looking up the rest from reference TRBV5-8 and TRBJ1-1 gives the full variable domain: EAGVTQSPTHLIKTRGQQATLRCSPISGHTSVYWYQQALGLGLQFLLWYDEGEERNRGNFPPRFSGRQFPNYSSELNVNALELEDSALYLCASSLLGTPEAFFGQGTRLTVV.

V and J are TRBV5-5 and TRBJ2-5; 7 bases are shared with TRBD2. Germline V gene data show CDR1 as SGHKS and CDR2 as YYEKEE (reference sequence). The CDR3 totals 14 residues. Trimming at V came to 4 bases and at J to 9 bases, leaving 12 bases not matched to a gene. DNA of the CDR3: TGTGCCAGCAGCCCCCGGACTAGTGGGGAGGCCCAGTACTTC. Protein sequence: CASSPRTSGEAQYF.

The chain recombines TRBV19 with TRBJ2-1; tentatively, D is TRBD2 (5 bases). V lost 5 bases and J lost 3, with 17 bases in between. Germline V gene data show CDR1 as LNHDA and CDR2 as SQIVND (reference sequence). CDR3 length: 16 amino acids. The CDR3 protein is CASSYPPGLLYNEQFF. The CDR3 bases are TGTGCCAGTAGTTATCCTCCTGGACTTCTCTACAATGAGCAGTTCTTC.

This clone was detected only once. The chain combines TRBV4-2 with TRBJ2-5; TRBD1 matches 7 bases. The CDR3 extends over 16 amino acids. Germline V gene lookup returns CDR1 LGHNA and CDR2 YNFKEQ. V gave up 0 bases and J gave up 4 bases; unmatched junction bases: 8. CDR3: CASSQEKRGRGETQYF. In DNA form, the CDR3 reads TGTGCCAGCAGCCAAGAGAAGAGGGGGCGAGGAGAGACCCAGTACTTC.

The V and J genes are TRBV19 and TRBJ2-1, with TRBD1 matching over 11 bases. Trimming took 5 bases from V and 4 from J; bases not matched to a gene: 4. Germline V CDR1 and CDR2: LNHDA, SQIVND (reference sequence). The CDR3 is 15 amino acids. CDR3 loop: CASSSRDRGYNEQFF. The DNA for the CDR3 is TGTGCCAGTAGTTCCCGGGACAGGGGGTACAATGAGCAGTTCTTC.

The CDR3 nucleotides read TGCGCCAGCAGCCTGGGAGGGACTAGCGGCACAGATACGCAGTATTTT. Translation gives CASSLGGTSGTDTQYF. The gene calls are TRBV5-1 and TRBJ2-3; 10 nucleotides align to TRBD2. CDR1 SGHRS and CDR2 YFSETQ come from the germline V gene. Trimming cost V 4 bases and J 1 base; bases outside gene matches: 6. The CDR3 covers 16 residues.

V gene TRBV29-1 combines with J gene TRBJ1-3; weak D call: TRBD1 (6 bases). The CDR3 length is 14 residues. Trimming left V 0 bases short and J 4 bases short, with 10 bases between. Germline V gene sequence: CDR1 SQVTM, CDR2 ANQGSEA. CDR3 sequence reads: CSVEDTGKGNTIYF. The CDR3 DNA sequence: TGCAGCGTTGAAGACACAGGGAAAGGAAACACCATATATTTT.

This clone turned up a few times. The chain carries TRBV27 and TRBJ2-5, with 13 bases fitting TRBD2. CDR1 is MNHEY, CDR2 SMNVEV, per germline (reference sequence). The CDR3 sequence is 16 residues long. V lost 4 bases to trimming and J lost 1 base; unmatched junction nucleotides: 3. CDR3 sequence (DNA): TGTGCCAGCAGTTCGAGGACTAGCGGGGGCCAAGAGACCCAGTACTTC. The encoded protein is CASSSRTSGGQETQYF.

The chain links TRBV18 to TRBJ2-6; D gene ambiguous. CDR1 and CDR2 from the germline V gene are KGHSH and LQKENI. V was shortened by 0 bases and J by 4 bases, with 7 bases between the two germline ends. The CDR3 is 15 residues long. CDR3 in DNA: TGTGCCAGCTCACCACCACTATCAGGGGCCAACGTCCTGACTTTC. Translation gives CASSPPLSGANVLTF.

The CDR3 region has the DNA TGTGCCAGCAGCTCCTACACCGGGACTAGCAGAGGGGAGCTGTTTTTT. Amino acids: CASSSYTGTSRGELFF. The chain is built from TRBV7-3 and TRBJ2-2; TRBD2 aligns across 9 bases. Trimming at V came to 4 bases and at J to 8 bases, leaving 11 bases not matched to a gene. Germline CDR1 and CDR2: SGHTA and FQGTGA. The CDR3 spans 16 residues. The full variable domain, its missing parts supplied by reference TRBV7-3 and TRBJ2-2, is GAGVSQTPSNKVTEKGKYVELRCDPISGHTALYWYRQSLGQGPEFLIYFQGTGAADDSGLPNDRFFAVRPEGSVSTLKIQRTERGDSAVYLCASSSYTGTSRGELFFGEGSRLTVL.

This chain connects TRBV5-1 to TRBJ2-1; D assignment may be TRBD1 or TRBD2 (6 bases each). This CDR3 has 15 amino acids. V gave up 4 bases and J gave up 4 bases, with 15 bases separating them. Germline loops: CDR1 SGHRS, CDR2 YFSETQ. CDR3 in DNA: TGCGCCAGCAGCGCGGCGGGGACAAAATACAATGAGCAGTTCTTC. Protein sequence: CASSAAGTKYNEQFF.

This chain joins TRBV5-4 and TRBJ2-5; 8 nucleotides line up with TRBD1. Unmatched junction bases numbered 9, after V lost 3 bases and J lost 5 bases. Germline-derived CDR1 and CDR2 are SGHNT and YYREEE (reference sequence). This CDR3 is 15 amino acids long. The CDR3 protein is CASSWDLTGAETQYF. The DNA for the CDR3 is TGTGCCAGCAGCTGGGATCTGACAGGGGCGGAGACCCAGTACTTC.

This clone occurred once. The gene calls are TRBV9 and TRBJ2-3; 8 bases fit TRBD2. V lost 0 bases, J lost 2 bases, and 5 bases stayed unmatched. The CDR3 totals 16 residues. CDR1 SGDLS and CDR2 YYNGEE come from the germline V gene. DNA for the CDR3: TGTGCCAGCAGCGTAGGCGCGGGGGGATACACAGATACGCAGTATTTT. It translates to CASSVGAGGYTDTQYF.

This clone showed up just a few times. This rearrangement joins TRBV5-1 to TRBJ2-5; TRBD1 or TRBD2 may be the D gene (5 bases each). The V and J ends lost 5 bases and 5 bases respectively, with 13 bases between them. This CDR3 region has 13 residues. Germline V CDR1 and CDR2: SGHRS, YFSETQ. CDR3 in DNA: TGCGCCAGCAGAGGGGACGGGGAGGAGACCCAGTACTTC. The encoded protein is CASRGDGEETQYF.